The T cell receptor (beta chain) described here comes from a study of T cell responses to AZD1222 COVID-19 vaccine. Overall study results and limits: Baseline seropositivity occurred in only 5 or 6 AZD1222 recipients.

The V and J ends lost 0 bases and 7 bases, in that order; junction bases with no gene match: 15. The germline gives CDR1 SGHRS, CDR2 YFSETQ. This CDR3 is built from 18 residues. Some clones are missing from TCRdb's copy, which holds only in-frame ones; the method was immunoSEQ multiplex PCR. The data show 100,000 to 120,000 clones, 82% seen once. About this clone itself: Its antigen is currently unknown.

V and J are TRBV5-1 and TRBJ2-7; 11 bases agree with TRBD2. This receptor was identified in an adult in good health. The specimen comprised peripheral blood, sampled on day 0 of AZD1222 vaccination. The DNA of the CDR3 is TGCGCCAGCAGCTTGGTGGCTAGCGGGGGGCGCCGGGGAAGAGAGCAGTACTTC. This sequence encodes CASSLVASGGRRGREQYF.